This is a list of T cell receptor beta chains from one sample in a study of blood T cell repertoires in COVID-19. TCRdb's table, derived via immunoSEQ multiplex PCR, lists solely in-frame clones and lacks some. This table has about 180,000 clones, roughly 85% appearing once. The source material was peripheral blood. These TCRs come from a man in his sixties with acute or convalescent COVID-19. CDR3s include the opening cysteine and the closing phenylalanine or tryptophan. The D gene is left open where the match is weak.

v_call	d_call	j_call	cdr3_aa
TRBV3-1/TRBV3-2	TRBD2	TRBJ2-5	CASSGRASGRNQETQYF
TRBV6-1	TRBD2	TRBJ2-3	CASSEDLREGRTDTQYF
TRBV28	NA	TRBJ2-7	CASSPRDRGIHEQYF
TRBV5-1	NA	TRBJ2-5	CASSLLDKRGMLETQYF
TRBV9	TRBD2	TRBJ2-2	CASKGSGGQSGELFF
TRBV7-2	NA	TRBJ2-7	CASSPGSVEQYF
TRBV7-2	TRBD2	TRBJ2-2	CASSLARTSGRADTGELFF
TRBV9	TRBD2	TRBJ2-3	CASSATAGGAPDTQYF
TRBV29-1	NA	TRBJ2-7	CSANYRADEQYF
TRBV19	TRBD1	TRBJ1-5	CASSAAGTGFQPQHF
TRBV19	NA	TRBJ1-1	CASTPGGKGPEAFF
TRBV14	TRBD1	TRBJ1-2	CASSQAGQGNYGYTF
TRBV28	TRBD2	TRBJ2-1	CASSKSGSGYNEQFF
TRBV2	NA	TRBJ1-6	CASSEQDIRGGSPLHF
TRBV7-9	TRBD1	TRBJ1-2	CASSWDRGTSGYTF
TRBV7-9	TRBD2	TRBJ2-3	CASSLDLAADTQYF
TRBV4-1	TRBD2	TRBJ2-7	CASSQATSGRSYEQYF
TRBV3-1/TRBV3-2	NA	TRBJ2-7	CASSITGTTYEQYF
TRBV7-6	TRBD2	TRBJ2-5	CASSLGAGGVETQYF
TRBV24-1	TRBD1	TRBJ1-2	CATSDAGQSYGYTF
TRBV7-2	NA	TRBJ2-2	CASSLFASGANTGELFF
TRBV10-3	NA	TRBJ2-1	CAISPRAGDSYNEQFF
TRBV5-1	TRBD1	TRBJ1-2	CASSLGQGRGYTF
TRBV29-1	NA	TRBJ1-1	CSVADRKAEAFF
TRBV28	TRBD1	TRBJ1-2	CASSLGGAIYGYTF
TRBV6-5	NA	TRBJ2-2	CASSNHHTGELFF